This TCR beta chain was found in a study of beta chain features in type 1 diabetes. The authors reverse transcribed all of the isolated RNA, so sequencing captured expressed TCRB transcripts. This table comes from immunoSEQ multiplex PCR, and its TCRdb copy is limited to in-frame clones, with some not included. This sample yields more than 250,000 clones, of which 20% are seen a single time; less than 0.035% belongs to the top ten. The length of the CDR3 is 17 residues. Germline V lookup: CDR1 SGHRS, CDR2 YFSETQ. V dropped 4 bases and J dropped 4; count of bases not matched to a gene: 10. About this clone: Antigen specificity is unknown.

Study outcomes and limitations: Shorter TCRB CDR3s, moderately but significantly so, marked every one of the four CD4+ subsets in Type 1 diabetes patients.

Sequenced sample: naive CD4+ T cells from blood. V is TRBV5-1 and J is TRBJ2-7; 14 bases fit TRBD2. The sequence came from a woman in her thirties or forties with type 1 diabetes. The CDR3 DNA follows: TGCGCCAGCAGCCCTGGGACTAGCGGGAGAGCGGTTTACGAGCAGTACTTC. Translating it yields CASSPGTSGRAVYEQYF.